The next 8 T cell receptor beta chains were all read from a single sample in a study of cytomegalovirus exposure and HLA in healthy donors. PCR amplification relied on 60 Vbeta primers (plus 13 Jbeta primers). Data came from immunoSEQ multiplex PCR; TCRdb stores just in-frame clones and leaves some out. Altogether tens of thousands of clones are present, over 65% being singletons, with the ten largest covering 3%. Material for sequencing was PBMCs. The receptor set was obtained from a man between 45 and 60 years old in good health and CMV-seropositive.

CDR3 DNA: TGTGCCAGCAGCCCGGGACTGTTCCAAGAGACCCAGTACTTC. It is translated as CASSPGLFQETQYF. The chain employs TRBV7-2 and TRBJ2-5; D may be TRBD2 (6 bases). With 5 bases removed from V and 1 base from J, the gap between germline ends came to 11 bases. The CDR3 is 14 residues long. The V gene's germline CDR1 is SGHTA and CDR2 FQGNSA.

The chain recombines TRBV9 with TRBJ2-5; 7 bases line up with TRBD1. Germline CDR1 is SGDLS and CDR2 is YYNGEE. V lost 3 bases, J lost 2 bases, and 4 bases stayed unmatched. The CDR3 runs 14 residues. CDR3 sequence: CASSAGTAQETQYF. In DNA, the CDR3 is TGTGCCAGCAGCGCAGGGACAGCTCAAGAGACCCAGTACTTC.

CDR3 nucleotide sequence: TGTGCCATCAGTCCACTTCGTACGTCGGGAGGGCCTCAAGAGCAGTACTTC. Encoded protein: CAISPLRTSGGPQEQYF. The chain is built from TRBV10-3 and TRBJ2-7, with 8 bases identical to TRBD2. Per the germline V gene, CDR1 is ENHRY and CDR2 is SYGVKD. The CDR3 runs to 17 residues. Trimming took 5 bases from V and 7 from J; bases not matched to a gene: 19.

The V and J genes are TRBV5-1 and TRBJ2-3, with TRBD2 matching over 14 bases. The junction had 7 bases not matched to a gene; V was cut back by 0 bases and J by 1 base. The CDR3 loop spans 19 amino acids. The V gene's germline CDR1 is SGHRS and CDR2 YFSETQ. The CDR3 DNA sequence: TGCGCCAGCAGCTTGGCCAGACTAGCGGGAGGGCCAGGCACAGATACGCAGTATTTT. Translating it yields CASSLARLAGGPGTDTQYF.

The chain uses TRBV6-1 and TRBJ2-3; 8 nucleotides line up with TRBD2. Trimming cost V 3 bases and J 0 bases; bases outside gene matches: 8. This CDR3 region has 17 residues. Germline V gene data show CDR1 as MNHNS and CDR2 as SASEGT. As DNA, the CDR3 is TGTGCCAGCAGTGAGGGATTACTAGCGGCTAGCACAGATACGCAGTATTTT. Amino acids: CASSEGLLAASTDTQYF.

The J gene is TRBJ2-5, the V gene TRBV10-1; 14 positions agree with TRBD2. The J segment lost 6 bases and the V segment lost 4 bases, leaving 13 bases of the junction unmatched. This CDR3 is built from 18 residues. Germline V gene lookup returns CDR1 WNHNN and CDR2 SYGVQD (reference sequence). The CDR3 DNA is TGCGCCAGCAGTGGCGGATCCGGGACTAGCGGGAGTCAGAAGACCCAGTACTTC. It encodes CASSGGSGTSGSQKTQYF.

The chain uses TRBV28 and TRBJ2-1, with D uncertain. The CDR3 extends over 15 amino acids. Germline loops: CDR1 MDHEN, CDR2 SYDVKM. V lost 9 bases and J 2 bases, leaving 17 bases between the germline ends. The CDR3 DNA reads as TGTGCCAGTCTACCCGAGGAGTGGGCCTACAATGAGCAGTTCTTC. It yields the protein CASLPEEWAYNEQFF.

V gene TRBV19 combines with J gene TRBJ2-7, with TRBD1 matching over 7 bases. The CDR3 loop spans 15 amino acids. The germline gives CDR1 LNHDA, CDR2 SQIVND (reference sequence). The ends lost 4 bases at V and 1 base at J; junction bases unmatched: 7. CDR3 bases: TGTGCCAGTAGTAACGATCGGGACAGTTCCTACGAGCAGTACTTC. Its translation is CASSNDRDSSYEQYF.